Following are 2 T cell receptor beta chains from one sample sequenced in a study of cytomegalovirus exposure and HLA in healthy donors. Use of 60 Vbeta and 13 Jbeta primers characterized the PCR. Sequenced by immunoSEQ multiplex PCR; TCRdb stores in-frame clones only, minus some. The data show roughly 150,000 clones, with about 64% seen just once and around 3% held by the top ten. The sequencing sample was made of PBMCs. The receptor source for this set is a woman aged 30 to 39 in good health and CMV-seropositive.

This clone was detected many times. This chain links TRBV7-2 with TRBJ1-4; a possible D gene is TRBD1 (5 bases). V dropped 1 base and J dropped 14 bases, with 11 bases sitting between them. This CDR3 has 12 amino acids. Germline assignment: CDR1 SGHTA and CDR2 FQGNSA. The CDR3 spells CASSLGPGRLFF. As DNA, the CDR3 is TGTGCCAGCAGCTTAGGCCCAGGGAGGCTGTTTTTT.

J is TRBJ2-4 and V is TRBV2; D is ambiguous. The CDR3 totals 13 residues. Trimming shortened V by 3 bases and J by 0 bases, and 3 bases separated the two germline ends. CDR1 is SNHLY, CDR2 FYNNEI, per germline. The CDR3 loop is CASSDLAKNIQYF. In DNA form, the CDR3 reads TGTGCCAGCAGTGACTTAGCCAAAAACATTCAGTACTTC.